This T cell receptor (beta chain) comes out of a study of cytomegalovirus exposure and HLA in healthy donors. Per germline, CDR1 MNHEY and CDR2 SMNVEV (reference sequence). The CDR3 is made up of 19 amino acids. V lost 6 bases, J lost 3 bases, and 24 bases lay in between. To note about this clone: Its antigen is unidentified.

13 Jbeta primers and 60 Vbeta primers were used for the PCR. Measured with immunoSEQ multiplex PCR; TCRdb has only the in-frame clones, and not every one. Of about 120,000 clones in the sample, approximately 79% were seen once. Study results and limitations: Rates of TCR association differed by HLA locus in a later analysis, with DRB1 highest and HLA-C lowest.

This TCR derives from a man aged 25 to 45 in good health and CMV-seronegative. The sequenced sample consisted of PBMCs. The chain carries TRBV27 and TRBJ2-6; tentatively, D is TRBD2 (7 bases). The CDR3: CASSPIRGGLFGGANVLTF. Here the CDR3 DNA reads TGTGCCAGCAGCCCAATCCGCGGGGGCCTCTTTGGTGGGGCCAACGTCCTGACTTTC.